This T cell receptor (beta chain) emerged from a study of neurological immune-mediated disorders. This CDR3 has 12 residues. The V gene's germline CDR1 is MNHEY and CDR2 SVGEGT. V lost 6 bases and J lost 3, with 8 bases in between. 5'RACE employing 10-nucleotide random UMIs yielded the cDNA. TCRdb reprocessed the 5' RACE reads via MiXCR and lists one record per CDR3 protein. The data show about 58,000 distinct CDR3 sequences, around 2.3% seen once. This clonotype was seen repeatedly, ten times or more. The chain links TRBV6-2 or TRBV6-3 to TRBJ1-2, with a tentative D call TRBD1 (5 bases). The source is a man aged 50 to 59 with multiple sclerosis. The sample was PBMCs. CDR3 sequence: CASRQGDYGYTF. The CDR3 bases are TGTGCCAGCAGGCAGGGAGACTATGGCTACACCTTC.